A single T cell receptor beta chain is shown here with its context. What this receptor recognizes is not known. Base qualities are not recorded, but no much larger clone differs from it by a single base. Using the deep immunoSEQ assay, multiplex PCR amplified TCR CDR3 regions from genomic DNA. Genomic DNA extracted from each cell subset was distributed evenly over all wells of several immunoSEQ 96-well plates, and each plate served as one replicate. For sorted subsets, each replicate PCR was loaded with 200 ng genomic DNA, equivalent to some 31,000 T cell genomes. The purified libraries were quantified using a Qubit 3.0 fluorometer, sized with a Bioanalyzer 2100, and then quantified again using the KAPA Library Quantification kit. Every immunoSEQ 96-well plate was sequenced on a dedicated single-read 150-cycle Illumina NextSeq 550 flow cell. In the authors' own workflow: Because the immunoSEQ output held only junctional sequences and lacked quality scores, the filtering could not match the filtering applied to full-length reads. Sequences were annotated with PyIR, a Python wrapper for IgBLAST v1.9, and V/J genes and CDR3 were assigned using IMGT germline references. Reads with weak V/J assignments (E-value above 1e-6), missing CDR3, stop codons, out-of-frame junctions, or ambiguous translated residues were removed. V3J clonotypes were defined as sequences sharing an identical inferred V gene, J gene, and CDR3 amino acid sequence. Percentage overlap between repertoires was calculated by dividing the number of shared unique clonotypes by the size of the smaller repertoire. Repertoire richness was assessed with RTK rarefaction, the Chao1 estimator, and Recon v2.1 estimates of unobserved clonotypes. For all TCRbeta clonotypes obtained by the gDNA method from a handful of donors, generation probabilities were computed with OLGA. TCRdb mirrors the immuneACCESS table, restricted to in-frame sequences. Some clones are absent from its copies; in checked studies, under half trace to an unresolved V gene, and the reason for the others is unknown. The V and J calls and clone size are taken from that table; D and trimming were inferred from the DNA. The sample table contains approximately 1.9 million clones; only one count was recorded for 80% to 95% of them. The biggest ten clones account for 1.5% to 2% of the sample.

CD8 naive samples consisted of CD45RO-negative cells that were positively selected for CCR7, yielding a CD45RA+CCR7+ population without TemRA cells. The donors were healthy, HIV-negative adults who had no recently reported acute infections or vaccinations. Only Caucasian adults living in Nashville, Tennessee, USA were represented among the donors. Blood was collected by leukapheresis, and PBMCs were isolated by Ficoll-Histopaque density gradient centrifugation and then cryopreserved in liquid nitrogen vapor phase. Analytical flow cytometry was used to check the purity and quantity of every magnetically sorted T cell population. From each sorted fraction, genomic DNA was isolated and quantified by UV absorbance on a Nanodrop 2000c. This sample stems from a study of shared clonotypes between healthy human individuals (dated by TCRdb to the early 2020s). Turning to the overall study: Three men and a couple of women, aged 18 to 49 years, made up the cohort. Between about 0.8 and 9 billion PBMCs per donor were obtained by leukapheresis. To estimate repertoire size and how much clonotype sharing occurs between individuals, the study deeply sequenced the blood TCR repertoires of five healthy adults. Per donor, three plates each were used for CD4 naive and CD4 memory, two for CD8 naive, and one for CD8 memory. Different laboratories and diverse techniques were used to prepare libraries and sequence TCR repertoires, to increase sequencing depth and limit assay-specific biases. Findings and caveats that apply to the study as a whole: Based on pairwise subsampling, the degree of clonotype sharing among donors was expected to be affected by sequencing depth. Rarefaction of sorted-subset datasets indicated incomplete sequencing despite the large sequencing depth. Naive subsets generally had larger estimated clonotype richness than memory subsets did. When four donors were compared, the shared fraction of clonotypes was about 5.5% for naive CD4, 3% to 4% for naive CD8, 2% to 2.5% for memory CD4, and roughly 0.43% for memory CD8. Only blood was sampled, and tissue TCR repertoires likely differ from those in blood. Compared with non-shared clonotypes, the clonotypes found in all four sorted-subset donors had higher generation probabilities. The small number of donors limited the genetic and exposure-history diversity represented.

Inclusive of the bounding cysteine and phenylalanine, the CDR3 is 11 residues long. Only the CDR3 portion is preserved as DNA: 33 bases, with reading frame beginning at the first base. The chain was built from TRBV21-1 and TRBJ2-7; TRBD2, the table's D call, lacks a check against the DNA. TRBV21-1 has pseudogene status. The receptor was isolated from a man between 18 and 35 years old in good health. Some clones in this sample may be carry-over from other donors' samples. Sequencing was carried out using naive CD8+ T cells from PBMCs. The meaning of the sample's cell subset or site label: CD45RA+CCR7+. The CDR3 is CAGGRTYEQYF. The DNA sequence is as follows: TGTGCCGGAGGGCGGACCTACGAGCAGTACTTC.